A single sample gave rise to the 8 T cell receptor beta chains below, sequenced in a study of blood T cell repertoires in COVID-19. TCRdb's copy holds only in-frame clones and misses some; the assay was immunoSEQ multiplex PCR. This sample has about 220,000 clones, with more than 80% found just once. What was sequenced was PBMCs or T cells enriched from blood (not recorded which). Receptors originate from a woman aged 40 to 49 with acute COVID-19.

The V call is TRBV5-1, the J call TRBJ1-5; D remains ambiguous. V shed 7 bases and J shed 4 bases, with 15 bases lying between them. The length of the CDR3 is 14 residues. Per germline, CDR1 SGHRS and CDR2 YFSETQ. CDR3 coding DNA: TGCGCCAGCCTGTCCCGGTTAAGTAATCAGCCCCAGCATTTT. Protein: CASLSRLSNQPQHF. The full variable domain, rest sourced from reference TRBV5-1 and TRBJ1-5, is KAGVTQTPRYLIKTRGQQVTLSCSPISGHRSVSWYQQTPGQGLQFLFEYFSETQRNKGNFPGRFSGRQFSNSRSEMNVSTLELGDSALYLCASLSRLSNQPQHFGDGTRLSIL.

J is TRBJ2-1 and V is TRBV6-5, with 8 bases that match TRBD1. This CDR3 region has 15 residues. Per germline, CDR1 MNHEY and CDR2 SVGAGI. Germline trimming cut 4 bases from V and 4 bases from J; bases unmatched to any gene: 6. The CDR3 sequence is CASSSDRGNYNEQFF. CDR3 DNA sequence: TGTGCCAGCAGTTCCGACAGGGGAAATTACAATGAGCAGTTCTTC.

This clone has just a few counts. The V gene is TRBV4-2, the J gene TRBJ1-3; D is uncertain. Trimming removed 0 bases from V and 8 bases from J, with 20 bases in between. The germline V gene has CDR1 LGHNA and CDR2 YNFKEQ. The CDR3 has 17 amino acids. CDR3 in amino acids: CASSQDDGGEARDTIYF. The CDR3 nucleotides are TGTGCCAGCAGCCAAGATGACGGTGGGGAGGCCCGCGACACCATATATTTT.

CDR3 coding DNA: TGTGCCAGCAGGCCGGACAGCGAAATCTATGGCTACACCTTC. Its protein is CASRPDSEIYGYTF. The V call is TRBV27, the J call TRBJ1-2, with TRBD1 as a possible D gene (6 bases). The germline V gene encodes CDR1 MNHEY and CDR2 SMNVEV (reference sequence). V was cut by 6 bases and J by 4 bases, with 15 bases left in between. The CDR3 is made up of 14 amino acids.

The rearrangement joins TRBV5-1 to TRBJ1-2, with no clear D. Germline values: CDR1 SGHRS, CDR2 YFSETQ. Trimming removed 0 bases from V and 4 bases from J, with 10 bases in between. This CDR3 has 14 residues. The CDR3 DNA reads TGCGCCAGCAGCTTGGAAGGACTTGGCTATGGCTACACCTTC. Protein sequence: CASSLEGLGYGYTF.

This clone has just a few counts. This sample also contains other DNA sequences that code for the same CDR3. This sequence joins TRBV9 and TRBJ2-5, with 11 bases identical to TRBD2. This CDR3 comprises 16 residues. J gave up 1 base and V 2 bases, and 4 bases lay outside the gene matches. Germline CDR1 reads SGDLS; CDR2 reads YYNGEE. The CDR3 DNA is TGTGCCAGCAGCGTCACTAGCGGGGGTCTCCAAGAGACCCAGTACTTC. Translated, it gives CASSVTSGGLQETQYF.

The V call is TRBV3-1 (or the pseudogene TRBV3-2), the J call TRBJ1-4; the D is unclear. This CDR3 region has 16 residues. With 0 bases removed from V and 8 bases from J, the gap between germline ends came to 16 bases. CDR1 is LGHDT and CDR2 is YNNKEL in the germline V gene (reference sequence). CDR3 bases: TGTGCCAGCAGCCAAGAACCTGCGGGAGGTGGCGAAAAACTGTTTTTT. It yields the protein CASSQEPAGGGEKLFF.

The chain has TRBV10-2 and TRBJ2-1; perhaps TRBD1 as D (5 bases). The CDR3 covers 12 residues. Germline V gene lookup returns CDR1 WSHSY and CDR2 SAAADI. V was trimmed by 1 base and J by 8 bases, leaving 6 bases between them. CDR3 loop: CASSELGDEQFF. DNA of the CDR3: TGCGCCAGCAGTGAGTTAGGGGATGAGCAGTTCTTC.